This T cell receptor beta chain was sequenced for a study of cytomegalovirus exposure and HLA in healthy donors. With 60 Vbeta and 13 Jbeta primers, the PCR was carried out. Using immunoSEQ multiplex PCR, the repertoire was profiled, and TCRdb retains in-frame clones only, with some absent. The sample records roughly 140,000 clones, about 88% being singletons. The source is a woman aged 18-29 years in good health and CMV-seronegative. The sample consisted of PBMCs.

The CDR3 sequence is CASSRVGDNEQYF. In DNA form, the CDR3 reads TGTGCCAGTAGTAGGGTCGGGGACAACGAGCAGTACTTC. This chain connects TRBV19 to TRBJ2-7, with a possible D match to TRBD1 (6 bases). Per germline, CDR1 LNHDA and CDR2 SQIVND (reference sequence). This CDR3 comprises 13 residues. The V end lost 4 bases, the J end lost 5 bases, and 12 bases lay between the germline ends.